The 15 T cell receptor beta chains given below trace back to one sample, sequenced in a study of regulatory T cells in long-lasting Graves disease. Time point in this sample: newly diagnosed GD, antithyroid drugs for less than 3 months. Researchers made the TCR library from RNA that was extracted from PBMCs. To make TCR beta libraries, researchers used iRepertoire HTBI primers and Arm-PCR of CDR3 regions. TCRdb redid the calling of the multiplex PCR reads with MiXCR, one entry per CDR3 protein. The table lists 350,000 to 500,000 distinct CDR3 sequences, around 15% of them singletons. This sample was also put to use in a study of T cells in Graves' hyperthyroidism and ophthalmopathy.

The sequencing used peripheral blood mononuclear cells (PBMCs), collected at new diagnosis, from a patient treated with antithyroid drugs. These receptors all come from a woman aged 50 to 65 with Graves disease.

The sample holds many counts of this clonotype. This chain joins TRBV28 and TRBJ1-5; TRBD1 agrees at 9 bases. The J segment lost 1 base and the V segment lost 4 bases, leaving 14 bases of the junction unmatched. This CDR3 contains 19 residues. In germline, CDR1 is MDHEN, CDR2 SYDVKM. CDR3 nucleotide sequence: TGTGCCAGCAGTTCACCCGGGACAGGGTCCCTTGAGAGCAATCAGCCCCAGCATTTT. Protein sequence: CASSSPGTGSLESNQPQHF.

The table lists this clonotype with many counts. The V and J genes are TRBV6-2 or TRBV6-3 and TRBJ1-1; the D gene is possibly TRBD1 (6 bases). The CDR3 runs 15 residues. Trimming cost V 7 bases and J 0 bases, with 15 bases left between them. Per the germline V gene, CDR1 is MNHEY and CDR2 is SVGEGT. The chain's CDR3 is CASKISGTLNTEAFF. The CDR3 nucleotides are TGTGCCAGCAAAATATCCGGGACACTGAACACTGAAGCTTTCTTT.

This sequence joins TRBV7-3 and TRBJ2-1; 9 positions agree with TRBD1. Trimming removed 5 bases from V and 9 bases from J; junction bases left unmatched: 8. Germline V gene data show CDR1 as SGHTA and CDR2 as FQGTGA. This CDR3 is 14 amino acids long. CDR3 loop: CASSHGTGNSEQFF. CDR3 coding DNA: TGTGCCAGCAGCCACGGGACAGGGAATTCTGAGCAGTTCTTC.

A note on this clonotype: A clone one base away is much larger, so this may be a read error. The CDR3 region has the DNA TGCAGTGCTAGTCCGACTAGCGTGTGGGACATTCAGTACTTC. Amino acid sequence: CSASPTSVWDIQYF. The chain couples TRBV20-1 to TRBJ2-4; 8 nucleotides line up with TRBD2. CDR3 length: 14 amino acids. The germline V gene has CDR1 DFQATT and CDR2 SNEGSKA (reference sequence). Trimming cost V 3 bases and J 8 bases; bases outside gene matches: 9.

Notes on this clonotype: It differs at one base from a far larger clone, so likely a read error. The chain employs TRBV7-3 and TRBJ2-1; the D is unclear. The CDR3 is made up of 13 amino acids. Germline V gene sequence: CDR1 SGHTA, CDR2 FQGTGA. Trimming removed 3 bases at V and 4 bases at J, with 7 bases between. CDR3 in amino acids: CASSFDPYNEQFF. Written as DNA, the CDR3 is TGTGCCAGCAGCTTCGACCCTTACAATGAGCAGTTCTTC.

V and J are TRBV20-1 and TRBJ2-5; D may be TRBD2 (7 bases). V gave up 7 bases and J gave up 7 bases, with 19 bases separating them. CDR3 length: 13 residues. Germline CDR1 is DFQATT and CDR2 is SNEGSKA (reference sequence). CDR3 in DNA: TGCAGTGGGTTCGCATTGAGGGGGGGGACCCAGTACTTC. Its protein is CSGFALRGGTQYF.

This clonotype was found a few times. The chain has TRBV12-3 or TRBV12-4 and TRBJ1-1; D call uncertain. There are 13 residues in the CDR3. V was clipped by 6 bases and J by 2 bases, with 10 bases between them. The DNA for the CDR3 is TGTGCCAGCAGACCCCAGAGTAACACTGAAGCTTTCTTT. Translated: CASRPQSNTEAFF.

In this sample, this clonotype turned up many times. CDR3 residues: CASSLDTTNNEQFF. In nucleotides, the CDR3 is TGTGCCAGCAGTTTAGACACAACCAACAATGAGCAGTTCTTC. The V call is TRBV12-3 or TRBV12-4, the J call TRBJ2-1, with D hard to call. The CDR3 totals 14 residues. Trimming took off 1 base at V and 5 bases at J, with 9 bases between the two ends.

CDR3 sequence: CASTNGPNNNLYEQYF. The CDR3 DNA reads TGTGCCAGCACCAACGGTCCCAACAACAACCTCTACGAGCAGTACTTC. The chain joins TRBV7-8 to TRBJ2-7; D is unclear. In germline, CDR1 is SGHVS, CDR2 FQNEAQ. CDR3 length: 16 amino acids. The V end lost 7 bases, the J end lost 3 bases, and 22 bases lay between the germline ends.

This clonotype came up many times. The chain carries TRBV28 and TRBJ2-7; TRBD1 matches at 8 bases. CDR3 length equals 14 residues. Germline V gives CDR1 MDHEN, CDR2 SYDVKM. With 4 bases clipped from V and 6 bases from J, the junction kept 8 bases outside the gene matches. The CDR3 sequence is CASSWTGYDGEQYF. The CDR3 nucleotides read TGTGCCAGCAGTTGGACAGGGTATGATGGCGAGCAGTACTTC. Full variable domain (rest looked up from reference TRBV28 and TRBJ2-7): DVKVTQSSRYLVKRTGEKVFLECVQDMDHENMFWYRQDPGLGLRLIYFSYDVKMKEKGDIPEGYSVSREKKERFSLILESASTNQTSMYLCASSWTGYDGEQYFGPGTRLTVT.

There are a few counts of this clonotype. The chain uses TRBV28 and TRBJ2-5; TRBD2 aligns across 12 bases. The CDR3 runs 23 residues. The V segment lost 8 bases and the J segment 4 bases; nucleotides outside the gene matches: 32. Per germline, CDR1 MDHEN and CDR2 SYDVKM. In DNA, the CDR3 is TGTGCCAGCTTGCGTGGCCGCTTCGCGACTAGCGGGAGTTTTCAAAGAAGTCGAGAGACCCAGTACTTC. It yields the protein CASLRGRFATSGSFQRSRETQYF. Full variable domain (remainder filled in from reference TRBV28 and TRBJ2-5): DVKVTQSSRYLVKRTGEKVFLECVQDMDHENMFWYRQDPGLGLRLIYFSYDVKMKEKGDIPEGYSVSREKKERFSLILESASTNQTSMYLCASLRGRFATSGSFQRSRETQYFGPGTRLLVL.

On this clonotype itself: Just one base apart from a much larger clone, this may be a read error. J is TRBJ1-1 and V is TRBV7-3; no reliable D call. V lost 5 bases to trimming and J lost 1 base, with 14 bases between them. CDR3 length: 15 residues. Germline V CDR1 and CDR2: SGHTA, FQGTGA. The CDR3 protein is CASSPSETPNTEAFF. CDR3 coding DNA: TGTGCCAGCAGCCCATCCGAGACACCGAACACTGAAGCTTTCTTT.

This clonotype was observed at least ten times. The J gene is TRBJ1-1, the V gene TRBV27, with D tentatively TRBD1 (5 bases). Germline CDR1 and CDR2: MNHEY and SMNVEV (reference sequence). The CDR3 length is 14 residues. V lost 6 bases and J 4 bases, leaving 15 bases between the germline ends. The CDR3 region has the DNA TGTGCCAGCAGCTTAAGGGGCCGGGGCACTGAAGCTTTCTTT. Its protein product is CASSLRGRGTEAFF.

The CDR3 here is CASSYTPSGINEKLFF. In DNA, the CDR3 is TGTGCCAGCAGTTATACCCCGAGTGGGATTAATGAAAAACTGTTTTTT. The chain carries TRBV6-2 or TRBV6-3 and TRBJ1-4; D is unresolved. The germline V gene encodes CDR1 MNHEY and CDR2 SVGEGT. Trimming took off 3 bases at V and 4 bases at J, with 15 bases between the two ends. This CDR3 is 16 amino acids long.

This clonotype showed up many times. J is TRBJ2-5 and V is TRBV30, with 7 nucleotides matching TRBD1. The trim removed 4 bases at V and 0 bases at J, leaving 2 bases unmatched. CDR1 is GTSNPN, CDR2 SVGIG, per germline (reference sequence). The CDR3 loop spans 13 amino acids. The DNA of the CDR3 is TGTGCCTGGAACAGGGGCGACCAAGAGACCCAGTACTTC. This sequence encodes CAWNRGDQETQYF.